The T cell receptor beta chain described here comes from a study of blood T cell repertoires in COVID-19. Study at large: Sites in the United States, Italy and Spain provided acute and convalescent COVID-19 samples. Nucleic acid was either cDNA or gDNA, and it came from T cells, B-cell-depleted T cells, or PBMCs.

Losses at the gene ends were 4 bases for V and 4 bases for J; bases not matched to a gene: 6. The length of the CDR3 is 14 residues. Germline CDR1 reads SQVTM; CDR2 reads ANQGSEA. Under the authors' procedure: Cell counts per sample came from amplifying reference gene primers. This table comes from immunoSEQ multiplex PCR, and its TCRdb copy is limited to in-frame clones, with some not included. V and J calls plus clone size are reproduced from that table; the DNA served to infer D and trimming. The table includes fewer than 45,000 clones, around four fifths detected once. The receptor comes from a human donor in a cohort sampled during active COVID-19. The rearrangement uses TRBV29-1 and TRBJ2-3; 9 positions agree with TRBD2. Sequencing was done on a sample of peripheral blood. DNA for the CDR3: TGCAGCGTTGTGGGGCGGGGGGGTTCAGATACGCAGTATTTT. Its translation: CSVVGRGGSDTQYF.